Only a few counts were recorded for the clone carrying this TCR beta chain. TCRdb reprocessed the reads via MiXCR and lists one record per CDR3 protein. The table lists roughly 230,000 distinct CDR3 sequences, 29% of them singletons. This entry belongs to a study of kidney transplant recipient with SARS-CoV-2 infection. The sequence was collected from a male patient aged 25-45 years who had COVID-19 and was a kidney transplant recipient. Part of the T cell pool may stem from the graft donor. This specimen consisted of a blood sample, obtained at baseline and between days 110 and 120 from a kidney transplant recipient.

The DNA of the CDR3 is TGTGCCAGCAGTGTTCTATACTCACACGGAAAGACCTATGGCTACACCTTC. This translates into CASSVLYSHGKTYGYTF. The genes are TRBV6-4 and TRBJ1-2; D uncertain. V was trimmed by 4 bases and J by 4 bases, leaving 22 bases between them. CDR1 and CDR2 (germline): MRHNA, SNTAGT. The CDR3 consists of 17 residues.